This T cell receptor (beta chain) was documented in a study of blood T cell repertoires in COVID-19 (dated by TCRdb to about 2020). About the full investigation: Samples covering the acute and convalescent phases of COVID-19 were provided by collaborators in the United States, Italy and Spain. A freely available public database, intended as a resource for researchers studying the immune response to SARS-CoV-2, is where the repertoires were released. HLA class I and class II types, where available, came from metadata supplied by the sample provider rather than from assay-based typing. Deeply sampled blood TCRbeta repertoires from subjects exposed to, actively infected with, or recovered from COVID-19 were included in the dataset. Sample metadata almost always included a de-identified subject ID, COVID-19 status, age in years and sex. The material from the prospective study consisted of cDNA or gDNA derived from T cells, B-cell-depleted T cells, or PBMCs. The samples were drawn from the first 160 participants of the ongoing ImmuneRACE study and from roughly 1,300 subjects provided by 6 global collaborators.

Summary of the overall study and its limitations: How much clinical and demographic metadata was included differed by source and by participant, and the metadata was provided uncurated.

Participants in the prospective study were aged about 18 to 95 years, lived in over 20 United States geographic areas, and enrolled through a virtual design. In the prospective study, participants were assigned to cohorts based on the clinical history participants reported in a screening survey and a study questionnaire. In the prospective study, mobile phlebotomists collected whole blood, serum and a nasopharyngeal or oropharyngeal swab from each participant. Additional blood draws and questionnaires over an approximately two-month period could optionally be provided by prospective study participants. Blood samples from the prospective study were shipped frozen or at room temperature prior to DNA extraction. The immunoSEQ Assay, a bias-controlled multiplex PCR, was used to amplify TCRbeta CDR3 regions from genomic DNA. The study's processing was this. Within the assay, amplification of reference gene primers was used to estimate how many nucleated cells each sample contained. Sequence reads were collapsed and filtered to measure the absolute abundance of every unique TCRbeta CDR3 rearrangement. For each sample, productive Simpson clonality was calculated by taking the square root of Simpson's diversity index across productive rearrangements. TCRdb took this table from immuneACCESS and kept in-frame rearrangements with V and J called. Such tables lack part of the clones; where checked against another copy, unresolved V genes explain under half of the gap, and the rest is unexplained. Clone size and V and J calls were adopted from that table, with D and trimming inferred from the DNA. Present in this sample are under 250,000 clones, 81% of which were seen just once. The top ten hold more than 8.5% of the sample.

With respect to this clone: Its specific antigen is unknown. No base qualities exist here, and no much larger clone lies one base off it.

Sequencing used PBMCs or T cells enriched from blood (not recorded which). The TCR was taken from a woman aged 45-65 years with acute COVID-19.

The CDR3 has the sequence CASSRSSGTSNTGELFF. In nucleotides, the sequence is TGTGCCAGCTCGAGATCTTCCGGGACTTCGAACACCGGGGAGCTGTTTTTT. The V gene is TRBV18 and the J gene is TRBJ2-2; TRBD2 is a weak D gene call, 6 bases matching. Via the germline V gene, CDR1 is KGHSH and CDR2 LQKENI. V is clipped by 6 bases and J by 0 bases, and the sequence between their germline boundaries is 17 bases long. From the cysteine through the phenylalanine, the CDR3 covers 17 amino acids. Here the CDR3 DNA is all that survives: 51 bases in frame from base 1.